This TCR beta chain was captured in a study of PD-1 blockade in classical Hodgkin lymphoma. No patient escaped relapse after autologous stem cell transplantation, and brentuximab vedotin exposure varied. It was by magnetic negative selection that CD4+ T cells were purified from thawed PBMCs. Study outcomes and limitations: Sources of repertoire differences remain undefined, possibly disease activity or prior therapy. Baseline diversity was lower in partial responders and progressors than complete responders. Newly diagnosed patients were reported to start with lower TCR diversity than healthy donors.

Comment on this clone: The antigen remains undetermined.

The germline CDR1 and CDR2 sequences are MNHNS and SASEGT. V was pared by 9 bases and J by 2 bases, with 16 bases between. CDR3 size: 14 residues. Clones were read by immunoSEQ multiplex PCR, and TCRdb kept only the in-frame ones, dropping some. Altogether about 8,500 clones are present, 80% to 85% being singletons, with the ten largest covering about 12%. The receptor was derived from a human donor with classical Hodgkin lymphoma. Here the sequenced sample was CD4+ T cells from blood, taken at baseline. The chain employs TRBV6-1 and TRBJ1-2; no clear D. CDR3 loop: CASSHSGTNYGYTF. The CDR3 DNA reads as TGTGCCAGTAGTCATAGCGGCACCAACTATGGCTACACCTTC.